The 15 T cell receptor beta chains below come from one sample, sequenced in a study of monozygotic twins with inflammatory bowel disease. Each CDR3 protein gets one entry in TCRdb, which reprocessed the 5' RACE reads and gives no DNA. Its clone listing holds 190,000 or so distinct CDR3 sequences. Material for sequencing was blood. The receptors were sampled from a human donor with ulcerative colitis or Crohn's disease, or a healthy co-twin of an affected twin (not recorded which).

CDR3 residues: CATSRERGLTYEQYF. The gene calls are TRBV15 and TRBJ2-7; TCRdb calls TRBD1, which cannot be checked without DNA. From germline, CDR1 is LNHNV and CDR2 YYDKDF (reference sequence). The CDR3 totals 15 residues.

This CDR3 reads CASSRPGNEQYF. The V and J genes are TRBV3-1 and TRBJ2-7; the D call of TRBD1 rests on TCRdb alone, since no DNA is present to check it. Looked up from germline, CDR1 is LGHDT and CDR2 is YNNKEL (reference sequence). This CDR3 spans 12 amino acids.

The J gene is TRBJ2-1, the V gene TRBV5-1. The germline CDR1 and CDR2 sequences are SGHRS and YFSETQ. The length of the CDR3 is 14 residues. This CDR3 is CASSRSDSYNEQFF.

The chain employs TRBV5-1 and TRBJ2-6. The CDR3 is made up of 15 amino acids. Germline loops: CDR1 SGHRS, CDR2 YFSETQ. The CDR3 spells CASSFESSGANVLTF.

This chain's CDR3 is CSGITPAVISEAFF. This chain uses TRBV20-1 with TRBJ1-1; TCRdb's D call of TRBD1 is untestable without DNA. The CDR3 totals 14 residues. Looked up from germline, CDR1 is DFQATT and CDR2 is SNEGSKA (reference sequence).

The V gene is TRBV7-2, the J gene TRBJ1-6; TCRdb indicates TRBD1, and absent DNA this call remains unverified. The germline V gene has CDR1 SGHTA and CDR2 FQGNSA. The CDR3 totals 13 residues. CDR3: CASSLTGAVALHF.

This chain joins TRBV10-3 and TRBJ2-7; TCRdb lists TRBD1, though no DNA is available to test this call. Germline CDR1 is ENHRY and CDR2 is SYGVKD. The CDR3 runs to 14 residues. The CDR3 loop reads CAISPTGSGYEQYF.

The chain has TRBV6-5 and TRBJ1-2. This CDR3 is 12 amino acids long. Per germline, CDR1 MNHEY and CDR2 SVGAGI. The CDR3 reads CASSYSNYGYTF.

This chain's CDR3 is CASSSGLAGLSDTQYF. V and J are TRBV12-3 or TRBV12-4 and TRBJ2-3; TCRdb returns TRBD2, unconfirmable since there is no DNA. The CDR3 is 16 residues long.

The chain employs TRBV5-1 and TRBJ1-2. CDR3 length: 13 residues. Germline CDR1 reads SGHRS; CDR2 reads YFSETQ. CDR3 in amino acids: CASSFGAGYGYTF.

The V and J genes are TRBV12-3 or TRBV12-4 and TRBJ1-1. The CDR3 loop spans 14 amino acids. CDR3: CASRRNLGRTEAFF.

This chain links TRBV5-4 with TRBJ1-1; TCRdb's assignment of TRBD1 cannot be checked, as there is no DNA. The CDR3 length is 14 residues. Germline CDR1 and CDR2: SGHNT and YYREEE (reference sequence). The CDR3 here is CASTYSGGYSEAFF.

The V gene is TRBV5-1, the J gene TRBJ2-3; TCRdb lists TRBD1, though no DNA is available to test this call. The CDR3 is made up of 16 amino acids. Germline assignment: CDR1 SGHRS and CDR2 YFSETQ. The CDR3 loop reads CASSLALGGLTDTQYF.

The chain has TRBV9 and TRBJ2-7; no DNA is available, so the TRBD1 call from TCRdb remains unchecked. Germline CDR1 and CDR2: SGDLS and YYNGEE. The CDR3 loop spans 14 amino acids. The CDR3 reads CASSNRQGSREQYF.

The V gene is TRBV29-1, the J gene TRBJ2-7; as DNA is missing, the TRBD1 call by TCRdb cannot be tested. Germline CDR1 reads SQVTM; CDR2 reads ANQGSEA. CDR3 length: 11 amino acids. CDR3 sequence: CSVPGVYEQYF.